This TCR beta chain was retrieved from a study of T cell responses to AZD1222 COVID-19 vaccine. Broader study findings: At 160-218 and 743-854, vaccine-associated CD4 TCRs were dominant, and they spanned spike.

Repertoires were generated with immunoSEQ multiplex PCR, while TCRdb's copy carries only in-frame clones and drops some. This sample yields about 110,000 clones, of which around 87% are seen a single time; around 4% belongs to the top ten. As to this clone: The target antigen is unknown.

Sequenced material: peripheral blood, taken 28 days after the second AZD1222 dose. The clonotype originates from an adult who received the AZD1222 COVID-19 vaccine.

The CDR3: CASGTTAKNIQYF. CDR3 nucleotides: TGTGCCAGCGGGACAACAGCCAAAAACATTCAGTACTTC. The rearrangement uses TRBV6-5 and TRBJ2-4, with a tentative D call TRBD1 (6 bases). The CDR3 runs to 13 residues. Germline CDR1 reads MNHEY; CDR2 reads SVGAGI. With 8 bases removed from V and 0 bases from J, the gap between germline ends came to 8 bases.